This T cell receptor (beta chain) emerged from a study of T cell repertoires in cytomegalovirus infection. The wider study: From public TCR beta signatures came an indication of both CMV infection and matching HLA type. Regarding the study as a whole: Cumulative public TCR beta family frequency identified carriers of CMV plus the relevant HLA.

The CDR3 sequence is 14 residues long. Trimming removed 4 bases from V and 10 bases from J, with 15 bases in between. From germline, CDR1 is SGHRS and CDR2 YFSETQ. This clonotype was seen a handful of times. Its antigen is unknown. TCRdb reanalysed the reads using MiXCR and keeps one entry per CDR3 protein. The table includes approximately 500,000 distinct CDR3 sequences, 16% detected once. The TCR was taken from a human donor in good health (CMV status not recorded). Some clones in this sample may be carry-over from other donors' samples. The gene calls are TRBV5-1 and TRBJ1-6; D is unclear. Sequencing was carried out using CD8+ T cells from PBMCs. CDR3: CASSTEWGRSPLHF. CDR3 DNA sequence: TGCGCCAGCAGCACCGAGTGGGGAAGGTCACCCCTCCACTTT. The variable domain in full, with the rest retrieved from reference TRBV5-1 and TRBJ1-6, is KAGVTQTPRYLIKTRGQQVTLSCSPISGHRSVSWYQQTPGQGLQFLFEYFSETQRNKGNFPGRFSGRQFSNSRSEMNVSTLELGDSALYLCASSTEWGRSPLHFGNGTRLTVT.